This T cell receptor beta chain was observed in a study of blood T cells in healthy people across ages. The donors, all healthy, were Caucasians living in Russia, aged roughly 6 to 90. Whenever a sample was processed, at least 6 million PBMCs were isolated. The study, taken as a whole, reports: In older individuals, TCR beta diversity per million T cells was lower, falling roughly linearly with age.

Primed by a sample-barcoded 5' primer and a J-beta primer mix, a second PCR proceeded for about 7 to 11 cycles. TCRdb re-called the 5' RACE reads through MiXCR, storing one row per CDR3 protein. The sample has 800,000 to 950,000 distinct CDR3 sequences, roughly 28% seen once. This clonotype was observed a few times. Its antigen is undetermined. The CDR3 has 16 residues. Trimming took off 2 bases at V and 1 base at J, with 14 bases between the two ends. Germline V gene data show CDR1 as LGHNT and CDR2 as FRNRAP. This sample also appeared in a second study, on T cells of mothers and their children.

This clonotype was sampled from a woman between 40 and 50 years old in good health. Sequencing was carried out using blood. V is TRBV12-5 and J is TRBJ2-5; D unclear. CDR3 DNA sequence: TGTGCTAGTGGTTTGACCCCGGGCCCTTTCCAAGAGACCCAGTACTTC. Translation: CASGLTPGPFQETQYF.